This entry concerns a single T cell receptor beta chain. Its recognized antigen is unknown. No per-base quality is available; no much larger clone lies one base away. From the germline V gene, CDR1 is SGHVS and CDR2 is FNYEAQ. V and J lose 1 base and 3 bases, and a span of 10 bases separates them. Its CDR3 holds 14 amino acids, cysteine through phenylalanine. The kept DNA is CDR3 alone, 42 bases in frame from the first base. In the prospective study, participants were 18 to 89 years old, resided in 25 or so geographic areas of the United States, and were enrolled through a virtual design. To assign participants to cohorts, the prospective study relied on clinical history that participants themselves reported in a screening survey and a study questionnaire. For ImmuneRACE Cohort 3, a participant was defined as recovered based on two consecutive negative NP/OP PCR tests, clearance by a healthcare professional, or resolution of symptoms. Mobile phlebotomists in the prospective study collected whole blood, serum and a nasopharyngeal or oropharyngeal swab from every participant. Additional blood draws and questionnaires over an approximately two-month period could optionally be provided by prospective study participants. Blood samples from the prospective study were shipped frozen or at room temperature prior to DNA extraction.

The sample originates from a study of blood T cell repertoires in COVID-19 (dated by TCRdb to the early 2020s). For the wider study: Samples from collaborators originated in the United States, Italy and Spain and spanned both the acute and convalescent phases of COVID-19. The repertoires were released in a freely available public database intended as a resource for research on the immune response to SARS-CoV-2. Where available, HLA class I and class II types were obtained from metadata supplied by the sample provider rather than from assay-based typing. The samples were drawn from two sources: the first 160 participants of the ongoing ImmuneRACE study, and 1,000 to 1,500 subjects contributed by 6 global collaborators. Subjects who had been exposed to COVID-19, were actively infected with it, or had recovered from it provided the deeply sampled blood TCRbeta repertoires that made up the dataset. The sample metadata nearly always contained a de-identified subject ID, COVID-19 status, age in years and sex. The prospective study material was composed of cDNA or gDNA derived from T cells, B-cell-depleted T cells, or PBMCs. Results the study describes overall, beyond this receptor: The quantity of clinical and demographic metadata differed by source and by participant and was supplied without curation.

TCRbeta CDR3 regions were amplified from genomic DNA by means of the immunoSEQ Assay, a bias-controlled multiplex PCR. The paper's data handling went like this. The number of nucleated cells in each sample was estimated by amplification of reference gene primers within the assay. To quantify the absolute abundance of each unique TCRbeta CDR3 rearrangement, sequence reads were collapsed and filtered. For each sample, productive Simpson clonality was calculated as the square root of Simpson's diversity index across productive rearrangements. TCRdb holds this immuneACCESS table with in-frame rearrangements only. Some clones are missing; in checked studies, unresolved V genes explain under half, and the rest has no known cause. D and trimming were read from the DNA, whereas the V and J calls and clone size are those reported in that table. Here the sample has more than 200,000 clones; just over 90% occur a single time. Approximately 1.9% of the sample goes to the ten largest clones.

The sample comprised PBMCs or T cells enriched from blood (not recorded which). The sequence was obtained from a woman between 18 and 29 years old who had recovered from COVID-19. This sequence uses TRBV7-6 and TRBJ2-7; TRBD1 is a possible D gene, resting on 6 matching bases. CDR3 sequence: CASSLEQGFYEQYF. The sequence in DNA is TGTGCCAGCAGCTTAGAGCAGGGGTTCTACGAGCAGTACTTC.